One sample yielded the 28 T cell receptor beta chains listed below, sequenced in a study of blood T cells in healthy people across ages. PCR was performed a second time for about 6 to 12 cycles using a sample-barcoded 5' primer and a J-beta primer mix. TCRdb re-analysed the 5' RACE reads in MiXCR, keeping a single row per CDR3 protein. The sample shows hundreds of thousands of distinct CDR3 sequences, about 30% of them seen only once. The specimen sequenced was blood. These TCRs come from an elderly woman in good health.

This clonotype was seen many times. J is TRBJ1-1 and V is TRBV29-1, with unresolved D. CDR3 length: 12 amino acids. V shed 5 bases and J shed 4 bases, with 11 bases lying between them. The germline V gene encodes CDR1 SQVTM and CDR2 ANQGSEA. CDR3 sequence: CSVSFSATEAFF. The DNA for the CDR3 is TGCAGCGTTTCCTTCAGCGCCACTGAAGCTTTCTTT.

There are many counts of this clonotype. The rearrangement links TRBV20-1 to TRBJ1-6, with unresolved D. V lost 6 bases, J lost 3 bases, and 6 bases lay in between. The V gene's germline CDR1 is DFQATT and CDR2 SNEGSKA (reference sequence). The CDR3 length is 12 residues. The CDR3 DNA follows: TGCAGTGCACCTGTCTATAATTCACCCCTCCACTTT. Translated, it gives CSAPVYNSPLHF.

This clonotype was observed at least ten times. V gene TRBV7-6 combines with J gene TRBJ2-5, with 8 positions matching TRBD1. Germline trimming cut 10 bases from V and 0 bases from J; bases unmatched to any gene: 4. The CDR3 is made up of 13 amino acids. Germline V gives CDR1 SGHVS, CDR2 FNYEAQ. CDR3 residues: CATGRGHQETQYF. As DNA, the CDR3 is TGTGCCACGGGCAGGGGGCACCAAGAGACCCAGTACTTC.

This clonotype was found a few times. A read error may explain this, as a much larger clone is one base away. The rearrangement uses TRBV5-6 and TRBJ2-5; perhaps D is TRBD1 or TRBD2 (6 bases each). Germline V CDR1 and CDR2: SGHDT, YYEEEE. The CDR3 has 14 amino acids. CDR3 sequence: CASSLTGRQQTRYF. As DNA, the CDR3 is TGTGCCAGCAGTCTTACAGGGAGGCAACAGACCCGGTACTTC.

This clonotype was seen many times. The chain recombines TRBV20-1 with TRBJ2-7; possible D gene TRBD2, 7 bases. The CDR3 length is 12 residues. Germline V CDR1 and CDR2: DFQATT, SNEGSKA (reference sequence). V was clipped by 3 bases and J by 5 bases, with 11 bases between them. The CDR3 DNA reads as TGCAGTGCTAGCGGGGGGCCCCACGAGCAGTACTTC. The encoded protein is CSASGGPHEQYF.

The table lists this clonotype with a few counts. A much larger clone differs from this one at a single base, so this may be a read error. J is TRBJ2-5 and V is TRBV6-1; 7 nucleotides line up with TRBD1. Unmatched junction bases numbered 16, after V lost 10 bases and J lost 11 bases. The CDR3 is 13 amino acids. The V gene's germline CDR1 is MNHNS and CDR2 SASEGT. CDR3 sequence (DNA): TGTGCCATCCTCCGGGACAGACACAATGAGCAGTACTTC. Residues: CAILRDRHNEQYF.

About this clonotype: Possible read error: a much larger clone is one base away. This chain joins TRBV7-3 and TRBJ2-1, with 9 bases aligning to TRBD1. Trimming removed 7 bases from V and 7 bases from J; junction bases left unmatched: 11. Per germline, CDR1 SGHTA and CDR2 FQGTGA. The CDR3 length is 15 residues. The CDR3: CASNQSSGTGNEQFF. CDR3 coding DNA: TGTGCCAGCAACCAAAGCTCCGGGACAGGGAATGAGCAGTTCTTC.

Worth noting for this clonotype: A much larger clone sits a single nucleotide away, making a read error possible. CDR3 loop: CASSLAGGGLDEKFF. CDR3 sequence (DNA): TGTGCCAGCAGCCTGGCAGGGGGGGGGCTGGATGAGAAGTTCTTC. This chain joins TRBV7-9 and TRBJ2-1; either TRBD1 or TRBD2 may fit D (7 bases each). The CDR3 totals 15 residues. CDR1 SEHNR and CDR2 FQNEAQ come from the germline V gene (reference sequence).

This clonotype was counted at least ten times. The chain is built from TRBV20-1 and TRBJ1-2; possibly TRBD1 for D (6 bases). Germline V gives CDR1 DFQATT, CDR2 SNEGSKA (reference sequence). This CDR3 contains 14 residues. Trimming took 0 bases from V and 8 from J, leaving 16 bases between them. CDR3 loop: CSAREEQGPRGYTF. DNA of the CDR3: TGCAGTGCTAGAGAGGAACAGGGCCCTCGGGGCTACACCTTC.

This clonotype was observed at least ten times. The V and J genes are TRBV12-3 or TRBV12-4 and TRBJ1-1, with D tentatively TRBD1 (6 bases). Trimming left V 10 bases short and J 3 bases short, with 18 bases between. This CDR3 has 14 residues. The DNA of the CDR3 is TGTGCCACCGAAACTTGGGAGGGGGACACTGAAGCTTTCTTT. Translated, it gives CATETWEGDTEAFF.

This clonotype appeared a few times. V usage is TRBV25-1 and J usage is TRBJ2-7; TRBD1 aligns across 7 bases. The CDR3 has 12 amino acids. Trimming at V came to 5 bases and at J to 5 bases, leaving 3 bases not matched to a gene. Germline CDR1 and CDR2: MGHDK and SYGVNS. This CDR3 is CASSRQGHEQYF. The CDR3 bases are TGTGCCAGCAGTCGACAGGGACACGAGCAGTACTTC.

The chain recombines TRBV30 with TRBJ2-1, with D hard to call. This CDR3 is 11 amino acids long. Trimming stripped 6 bases from V and 8 bases from J, with 11 bases between. From germline, CDR1 is GTSNPN and CDR2 SVGIG (reference sequence). The CDR3 protein is CACKNKDEQFF. The CDR3 DNA sequence: TGTGCCTGCAAGAACAAGGATGAGCAGTTCTTC.

This clonotype has ten or more counts. The gene calls are TRBV10-3 and TRBJ2-7, with D perhaps given as TRBD1 or TRBD2 (7 bases each). The CDR3 contains 15 residues. Between the trimmed V and J ends, which lost 6 bases and 3 bases, there was a span of 18 bases. Germline-derived CDR1 and CDR2 are ENHRY and SYGVKD. The CDR3 spells CAISSTRGGNYEQYF. CDR3 sequence (DNA): TGTGCCATCAGCTCGACCAGGGGGGGAAACTACGAGCAGTACTTC.

The chain recombines TRBV28 with TRBJ1-4; unclear D gene. The V end was cut by 5 bases, the J end by 5 bases, with 12 bases between. The CDR3 loop spans 14 amino acids. In germline, CDR1 is MDHEN, CDR2 SYDVKM. CDR3 nucleotide sequence: TGTGCCAGCAGTGGGCCTGGGAGGAATGAAAAACTGTTTTTT. It encodes CASSGPGRNEKLFF.

This clonotype was observed many times. The chain uses TRBV5-1 and TRBJ2-3; 9 bases align to TRBD2. Germline V gene data show CDR1 as SGHRS and CDR2 as YFSETQ. J lost 6 bases, V lost 4 bases, and 15 bases had no gene match. This CDR3 is 17 amino acids long. The CDR3 protein is CASSPEGSGGARDTQYF. The DNA of the CDR3 is TGCGCCAGCAGCCCGGAGGGTAGCGGGGGAGCCAGGGATACGCAGTATTTT.

This chain uses TRBV12-3 or TRBV12-4 with TRBJ1-5; no clear D. The CDR3 spans 14 residues. Trimming left V 0 bases short and J 7 bases short, with 10 bases between. CDR3 sequence (DNA): TGTGCCAGCAGTTTAGCGTTGGTTGAGCAGCCCCAGCATTTT. It codes for CASSLALVEQPQHF.

This clonotype was counted at least ten times. The rearrangement uses TRBV11-2 and TRBJ2-2; TRBD1 is a possible D gene (5 bases). The V gene's germline CDR1 is SGHAT and CDR2 FQNNGV. The V and J ends lost 2 bases and 0 bases respectively, with 19 bases between them. This CDR3 spans 19 amino acids. CDR3 sequence: CASSLIRQMGRANTGELFF. In DNA, the CDR3 is TGTGCCAGCAGCTTAATTCGACAGATGGGGCGCGCGAACACCGGGGAGCTGTTTTTT.

The rearrangement links TRBV6-1 to TRBJ2-2, with a tentative D call TRBD2 (6 bases). The CDR3 runs 17 residues. Per the germline V gene, CDR1 is MNHNS and CDR2 is SASEGT. V shed 1 base and J shed 0 bases, with 12 bases lying between them. CDR3 nucleotide sequence: TGTGCCAGCAGTGAAGAACTCGGGGGATCGAACACCGGGGAGCTGTTTTTT. Its translation is CASSEELGGSNTGELFF.

This clonotype was observed many times. This sequence joins TRBV14 and TRBJ2-1, with D perhaps given as TRBD1 or TRBD2 (6 bases each). The CDR3 is 16 amino acids. Germline CDR1 is SGHDN and CDR2 is FVKESK. The V and J ends lost 4 bases and 3 bases respectively, with 16 bases between them. CDR3 loop: CASSPTIGGLYNEQFF. The CDR3 nucleotides read TGTGCCAGCAGCCCTACGATTGGGGGGCTCTACAATGAGCAGTTCTTC.

The rearrangement links TRBV10-3 to TRBJ2-7; D not resolved. Trimming removed 10 bases from V and 2 bases from J, with 18 bases in between. Germline-derived CDR1 and CDR2 are ENHRY and SYGVKD. This CDR3 is 14 amino acids long. The chain's CDR3 is CASSENTVTYEQYF. The CDR3 nucleotides read TGTGCCAGCAGCGAAAATACAGTGACCTACGAGCAGTACTTC.

This clonotype came up many times. The gene calls are TRBV4-2 and TRBJ2-5, with D perhaps assigned TRBD1 or TRBD2 (6 bases each). Trimming pared 0 bases from V and 5 bases from J, leaving 16 bases between. Germline CDR1 is LGHNA and CDR2 is YNFKEQ. This CDR3 comprises 16 residues. The CDR3 sequence is CASSQDPTGAGETQYF. The CDR3 nucleotides read TGTGCCAGCAGCCAAGATCCTACGGGGGCGGGGGAGACCCAGTACTTC.

As to this clonotype: With a much larger clone just one base away, this may be a read error. CDR3 DNA: TGTGCCAGCAGCTTAAGGGGCGGAGTTGGACAAGAGACCCAGTACTTC. Translating it yields CASSLRGGVGQETQYF. The rearrangement joins TRBV7-3 to TRBJ2-5; TRBD1 is a possible D gene (5 bases). The CDR3 covers 16 residues. Trimming pared 1 base from V and 2 bases from J, leaving 14 bases between. Germline V gene sequence: CDR1 SGHTA, CDR2 FQGTGA. Full variable domain (missing parts from reference TRBV7-3 and TRBJ2-5): GAGVSQTPSNKVTEKGKYVELRCDPISGHTALYWYRQSLGQGPEFLIYFQGTGAADDSGLPNDRFFAVRPEGSVSTLKIQRTERGDSAVYLCASSLRGGVGQETQYFGPGTRLLVL.

This clonotype was seen at least ten times. This chain uses TRBV20-1 with TRBJ1-2; D may be TRBD1 (6 bases). Trimming stripped 3 bases from V and 4 bases from J, with 9 bases between. From germline, CDR1 is DFQATT and CDR2 SNEGSKA (reference sequence). The CDR3 has 12 amino acids. Here the CDR3 reads CSASRGFYGYTF. The DNA for the CDR3 is TGCAGTGCTAGCAGGGGTTTCTATGGCTACACCTTC.

This clonotype was observed a handful of times. J is TRBJ2-3 and V is TRBV20-1, with D possibly being TRBD2 (6 bases). This CDR3 is built from 15 residues. Per germline, CDR1 DFQATT and CDR2 SNEGSKA (reference sequence). Trimming took off 6 bases at V and 1 base at J, with 17 bases between the two ends. The CDR3 here is CSAQIPAGRTDTQYF. DNA of the CDR3: TGCAGTGCCCAGATCCCCGCGGGGCGCACAGATACGCAGTATTTT.

This clonotype has at least ten counts. The chain recombines TRBV5-1 with TRBJ2-7, with D perhaps TRBD1 (5 bases). Germline V gives CDR1 SGHRS, CDR2 YFSETQ. CDR3 length equals 16 residues. V dropped 4 bases and J dropped 5 bases, with 22 bases sitting between them. The CDR3 loop is CASSLYPGQGGDEQYF. Here the CDR3 DNA reads TGCGCCAGCAGCCTATACCCCGGGCAGGGCGGCGACGAGCAGTACTTC.

This clonotype was seen repeatedly, ten times or more. This chain joins TRBV3-1 and TRBJ2-7; D is perhaps TRBD2 (6 bases). CDR3 length: 13 amino acids. The V gene lost 4 bases and the J gene lost 3 bases, with 10 bases spanning the gap. From germline, CDR1 is LGHDT and CDR2 YNNKEL (reference sequence). The CDR3 region has the DNA TGTGCCAGCAGCCTGGGACTCAACTACGAGCAGTACTTC. Residues: CASSLGLNYEQYF.

This clonotype occurred many times. V gene TRBV28 combines with J gene TRBJ1-2; D gene ambiguous. Trimming left V 4 bases short and J 6 bases short, with 21 bases between. Per the germline V gene, CDR1 is MDHEN and CDR2 is SYDVKM. The CDR3 has 16 residues. CDR3 nucleotides: TGTGCCAGCAGTTCCATTATACAGTCCCCGTCGGATGGCTACACCTTC. Its protein is CASSSIIQSPSDGYTF.

The genes are TRBV30 and TRBJ2-2; 8 bases align to TRBD1. This CDR3 contains 15 residues. Germline values: CDR1 GTSNPN, CDR2 SVGIG (reference sequence). With 5 bases clipped from V and 5 bases from J, the junction kept 10 bases outside the gene matches. The CDR3 DNA reads as TGTGCCTGGGGCTCCAGGACAGGGTTGACCGGGGAGCTGTTTTTT. Protein: CAWGSRTGLTGELFF.